This T cell receptor (beta chain) was captured by sequencing in a study of cytomegalovirus exposure and HLA in healthy donors. The study's findings and limits: In an earlier analysis, about 87% or about 30%: the productive usage of most TCR beta V segments. Reported results showed that the classifier diagnosed cytomegalovirus status with high specificity and sensitivity.

With 60 Vbeta and 13 Jbeta primers, the PCR was carried out. The data were produced by immunoSEQ multiplex PCR, yet TCRdb's version contains in-frame clones alone and is incomplete. The table includes approximately 130,000 clones, roughly 85% detected once. In nominal health when sampled, donors likely had unrecorded immune exposures nonetheless. CDR1 is LNHDA and CDR2 is SQIVND in the germline V gene (reference sequence). V was shortened by 3 bases and J by 1 base, with 9 bases between the two germline ends. The CDR3 runs 15 residues. In the case of this clone: Its antigen is unknown.

This receptor was identified in a man in his forties in good health and CMV-seronegative. The sample was PBMCs. This chain links TRBV19 with TRBJ2-2, with D maybe TRBD1 (5 bases). The CDR3 sequence is CASSMSGQNTGELFF. In DNA form, the CDR3 reads TGTGCCAGTAGTATGTCAGGACAGAACACCGGGGAGCTGTTTTTT.